This TCR beta chain is drawn from a study of T cells in narcolepsy. Study details: Donors had narcolepsy type 1 or type 2, or were healthy controls.

On this clone itself: As yet, its antigen is unknown.

V lost 0 bases and J lost 13, with 11 bases in between. The CDR3 consists of 13 residues. The germline gives CDR1 SGDLS, CDR2 YYNGEE. Sequenced by immunoSEQ multiplex PCR; TCRdb stores in-frame clones only, minus some. Of about 20,000 clones listed, roughly 80% were seen once; the top ten hold over 1.5%. Notes on the study in general: In some patient and control memory CD4+ samples, autoreactive clones were absent. Same-patient CSF and blood CD4+ T cell clonotypes included HCRT-specific and TRIB2-specific autoreactive ones. Autoreactive clonotypes reportedly recurred in blood of same and different patients, not controls.

The source material was memory (CD45RA-) CD4+ T cells from blood. The J gene is TRBJ1-6, the V gene TRBV9, with D hard to call. This TCR derives from a human donor in good health. The CDR3 region has the DNA TGTGCCAGCAGCGTAGGTGATCATGTGCCCCTCCACTTT. This encodes CASSVGDHVPLHF.